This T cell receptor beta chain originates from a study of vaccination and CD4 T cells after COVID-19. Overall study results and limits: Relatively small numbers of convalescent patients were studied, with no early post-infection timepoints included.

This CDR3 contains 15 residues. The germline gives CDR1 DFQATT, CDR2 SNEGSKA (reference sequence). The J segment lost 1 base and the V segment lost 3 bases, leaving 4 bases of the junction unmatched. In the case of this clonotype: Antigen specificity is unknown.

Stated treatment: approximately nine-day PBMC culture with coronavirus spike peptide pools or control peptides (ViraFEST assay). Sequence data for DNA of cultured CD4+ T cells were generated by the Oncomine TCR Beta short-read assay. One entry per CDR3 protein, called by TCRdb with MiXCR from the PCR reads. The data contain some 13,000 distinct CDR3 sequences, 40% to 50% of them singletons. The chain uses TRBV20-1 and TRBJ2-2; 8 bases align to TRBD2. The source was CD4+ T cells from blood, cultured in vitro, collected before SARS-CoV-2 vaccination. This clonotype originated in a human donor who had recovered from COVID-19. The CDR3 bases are TGCAGTGCTAGCAATGCGGGAGGGAACACCGGGGAGCTGTTTTTT. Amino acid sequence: CSASNAGGNTGELFF.